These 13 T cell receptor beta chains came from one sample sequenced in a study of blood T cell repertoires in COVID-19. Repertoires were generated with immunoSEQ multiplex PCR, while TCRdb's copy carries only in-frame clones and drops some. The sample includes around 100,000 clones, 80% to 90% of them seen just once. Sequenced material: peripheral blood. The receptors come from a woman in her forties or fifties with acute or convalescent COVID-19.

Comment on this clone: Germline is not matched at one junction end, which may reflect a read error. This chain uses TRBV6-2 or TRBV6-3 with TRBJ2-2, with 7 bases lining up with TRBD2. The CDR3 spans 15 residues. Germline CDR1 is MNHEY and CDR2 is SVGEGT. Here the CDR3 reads CASSYLGGSDGELFF. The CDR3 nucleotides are TGTGCCAGCAGCTACTTGGGAGGGTCCGACGGGGAGCTGTTTTTT.

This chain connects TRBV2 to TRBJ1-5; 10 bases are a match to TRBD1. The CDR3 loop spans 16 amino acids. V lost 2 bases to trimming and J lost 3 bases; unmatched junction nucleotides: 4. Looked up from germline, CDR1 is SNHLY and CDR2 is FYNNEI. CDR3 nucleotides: TGTGCCAGCAGTGAAACGGGACAGGGGTCCAATCAGCCCCAGCATTTT. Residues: CASSETGQGSNQPQHF.

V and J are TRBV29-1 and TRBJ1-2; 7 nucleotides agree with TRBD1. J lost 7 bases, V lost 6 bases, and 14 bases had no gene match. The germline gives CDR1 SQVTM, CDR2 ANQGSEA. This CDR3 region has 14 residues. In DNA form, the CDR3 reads TGCAGCGTACCCGACACTGGACAGGCTCTTGGCTACACCTTC. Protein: CSVPDTGQALGYTF.

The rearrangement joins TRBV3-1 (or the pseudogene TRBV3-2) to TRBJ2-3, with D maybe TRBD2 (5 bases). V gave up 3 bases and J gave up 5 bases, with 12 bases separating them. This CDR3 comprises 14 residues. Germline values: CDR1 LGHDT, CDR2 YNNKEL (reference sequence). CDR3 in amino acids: CASSQALVGDTQYF. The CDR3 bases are TGTGCCAGCAGCCAGGCACTAGTCGGAGATACGCAGTATTTT.

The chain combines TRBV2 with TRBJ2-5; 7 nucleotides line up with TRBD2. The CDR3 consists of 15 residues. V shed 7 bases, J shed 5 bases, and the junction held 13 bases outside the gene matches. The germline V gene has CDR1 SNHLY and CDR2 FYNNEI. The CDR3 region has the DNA TGTGCCAGCACTTCGGGAGGAGCGGCGGGGGAGACCCAGTACTTC. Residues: CASTSGGAAGETQYF.

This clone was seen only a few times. The CDR3 DNA sequence: TGCGCCAGCAGCCAAAAGCTAGTCCAGCCCCAGCATTTT. It yields the protein CASSQKLVQPQHF. The chain employs TRBV4-1 and TRBJ1-5, with D uncertain. The ends were cut back, 2 bases at V and 7 bases at J, with 9 bases in the middle. There are 13 residues in the CDR3. CDR1 and CDR2 from the germline V gene are MGHRA and YSYEKL.

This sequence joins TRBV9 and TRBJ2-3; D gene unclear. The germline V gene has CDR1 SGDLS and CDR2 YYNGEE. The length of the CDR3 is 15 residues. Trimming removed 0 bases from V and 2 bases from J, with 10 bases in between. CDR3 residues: CASSVGSGITDTQYF. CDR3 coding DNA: TGTGCCAGCAGCGTAGGGTCAGGCATCACAGATACGCAGTATTTT.

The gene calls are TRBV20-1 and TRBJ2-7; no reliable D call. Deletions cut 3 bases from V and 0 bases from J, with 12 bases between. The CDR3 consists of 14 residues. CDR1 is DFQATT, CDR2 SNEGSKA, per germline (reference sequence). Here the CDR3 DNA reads TGCAGTGCTAGTATCCAACAAATCTCCTACGAGCAGTACTTC. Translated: CSASIQQISYEQYF.

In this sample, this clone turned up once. The CDR3 loop reads CASSKDRKLSYEQYF. The CDR3 region has the DNA TGTGCCAGCAGCAAAGACAGGAAGCTTTCCTACGAGCAGTACTTC. V and J are TRBV21-1 and TRBJ2-7; the D call in the table, TRBD1, was not verified against the DNA. TRBV21-1 has pseudogene status. The CDR3 is made up of 15 amino acids.

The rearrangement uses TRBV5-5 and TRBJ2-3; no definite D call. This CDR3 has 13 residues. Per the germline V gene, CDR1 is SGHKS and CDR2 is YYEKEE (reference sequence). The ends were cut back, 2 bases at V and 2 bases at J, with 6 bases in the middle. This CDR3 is CASSFTVTDTQYF. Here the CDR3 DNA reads TGTGCCAGCAGCTTTACGGTCACAGATACGCAGTATTTT.

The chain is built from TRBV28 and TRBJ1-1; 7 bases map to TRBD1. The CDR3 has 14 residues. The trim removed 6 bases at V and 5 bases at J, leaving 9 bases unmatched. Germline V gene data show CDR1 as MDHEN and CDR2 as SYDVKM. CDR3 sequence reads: CASSPDRVFTEAFF. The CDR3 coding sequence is TGTGCCAGCAGCCCTGACAGGGTATTTACTGAAGCTTTCTTT.

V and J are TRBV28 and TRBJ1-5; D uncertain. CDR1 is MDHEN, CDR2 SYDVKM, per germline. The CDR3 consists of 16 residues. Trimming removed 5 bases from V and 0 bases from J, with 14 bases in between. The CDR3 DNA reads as TGTGCCAGCAGTCCCCCAGGAACCCATAGCAATCAGCCCCAGCATTTT. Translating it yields CASSPPGTHSNQPQHF. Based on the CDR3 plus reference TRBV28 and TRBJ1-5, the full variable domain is DVKVTQSSRYLVKRTGEKVFLECVQDMDHENMFWYRQDPGLGLRLIYFSYDVKMKEKGDIPEGYSVSREKKERFSLILESASTNQTSMYLCASSPPGTHSNQPQHFGDGTRLSIL.

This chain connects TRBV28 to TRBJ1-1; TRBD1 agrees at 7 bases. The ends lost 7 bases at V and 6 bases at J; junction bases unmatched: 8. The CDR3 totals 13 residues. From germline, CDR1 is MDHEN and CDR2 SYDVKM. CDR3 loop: CASNIQGYAEAFF. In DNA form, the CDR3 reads TGTGCCAGCAATATACAGGGGTACGCTGAAGCTTTCTTT.